Shown below are 21 T cell receptor beta chains from a single sample sequenced in a study of CD8 T cells in ankylosing spondylitis. Overall study findings and caveats: For ankylosing spondylitis blood, a TCR beta motif of 8 or 9 highly homologous variants appeared characteristic.

For these receptors, no antigen is known. TCRdb itself ran the 5' RACE reads through MiXCR, one entry per CDR3 protein. The sample has hundreds of thousands of distinct CDR3 sequences, roughly 12% seen once. Sequenced sample: blood, either unsorted or a sorted T cell fraction (not recorded which). The receptors come from a male donor with ankylosing spondylitis.

In this sample, this clonotype turned up many times. The rearrangement uses TRBV7-9 and TRBJ1-5, with a tentative D call TRBD1 (6 bases). The CDR3 spans 13 residues. V gave up 6 bases and J gave up 7 bases, with 13 bases separating them. Germline CDR1 reads SEHNR; CDR2 reads FQNEAQ (reference sequence). CDR3 in amino acids: CASSSQGGQPQHF. CDR3 DNA: TGTGCCAGCAGTTCACAGGGTGGCCAGCCCCAGCATTTT.

The chain employs TRBV9 and TRBJ2-1, with 7 bases identical to TRBD1. Germline V gene lookup returns CDR1 SGDLS and CDR2 YYNGEE. V lost 0 bases and J lost 2; bases outside the gene matches: 2. The CDR3 runs to 15 residues. Here the CDR3 reads CASSVDRGAYNEQFF. The CDR3 region has the DNA TGTGCCAGCAGCGTAGACAGGGGCGCCTACAATGAGCAGTTCTTC.

The V gene is TRBV27, the J gene TRBJ2-3, with D unclear. The germline gives CDR1 MNHEY, CDR2 SMNVEV (reference sequence). Trimming left V 7 bases short and J 5 bases short, with 10 bases between. The CDR3 has 12 amino acids. The CDR3 DNA is TGTGCCAGCACCTCCCTCGGAGATACGCAGTATTTT. It yields the protein CASTSLGDTQYF.

This clonotype was counted only a few times. The rearrangement joins TRBV20-1 to TRBJ1-1; D may be TRBD1 (6 bases). The V end was cut by 0 bases, the J end by 1 base, with 12 bases between. Germline CDR1 is DFQATT and CDR2 is SNEGSKA (reference sequence). The CDR3 sequence is 15 residues long. The CDR3: CSARDRARGNTEAFF. The CDR3 region has the DNA TGCAGTGCTAGAGATCGTGCCAGGGGGAACACTGAAGCTTTCTTT.

This clonotype was detected a few times. The chain couples TRBV9 to TRBJ2-1, with a possible D match to TRBD2 (6 bases). The germline V gene has CDR1 SGDLS and CDR2 YYNGEE. V shed 1 base and J shed 5 bases, with 16 bases lying between them. The CDR3 is made up of 16 amino acids. This CDR3 is CASSVSPGEGHNEQFF. Here the CDR3 DNA reads TGTGCCAGCAGCGTATCCCCGGGAGAAGGCCACAATGAGCAGTTCTTC.

This clonotype was seen ten or more times. CDR3 nucleotide sequence: TGCAGTGCTAGGGTAAACCGGGACCTTGGCTACACCTTC. Translating gives CSARVNRDLGYTF. V and J are TRBV20-1 and TRBJ1-2, with D possibly matching TRBD1 (5 bases). V lost 3 bases, J lost 7 bases, and 15 bases lay in between. The length of the CDR3 is 13 residues. The germline V gene has CDR1 DFQATT and CDR2 SNEGSKA (reference sequence).

This clonotype has more than one count but fewer than ten. The V and J genes are TRBV19 and TRBJ1-5; 7 bases are a match to TRBD1. The CDR3 length is 16 residues. V dropped 6 bases and J dropped 6; count of bases not matched to a gene: 14. Germline CDR1 is LNHDA and CDR2 is SQIVND (reference sequence). CDR3 bases: TGTGCCAGTAGAGAATATTACAGGGGAAGGGGTCAGCCCCAGCATTTT. This codes for CASREYYRGRGQPQHF. The variable domain in full, completed from reference TRBV19 and TRBJ1-5, reads DGGITQSPKYLFRKEGQNVTLSCEQNLNHDAMYWYRQDPGQGLRLIYYSQIVNDFQKGDIAEGYSVSREKKESFPLTVTSAQKNPTAFYLCASREYYRGRGQPQHFGDGTRLSIL.

This clonotype was counted many times. The chain combines TRBV9 with TRBJ1-2; D not resolved. The CDR3 runs to 12 residues. Trimming pared 0 bases from V and 4 bases from J, leaving 4 bases between. CDR1 is SGDLS and CDR2 is YYNGEE in the germline V gene. Here the CDR3 DNA reads TGTGCCAGCAGCGTAGGAGTCTATGGCTACACCTTC. It encodes CASSVGVYGYTF.

This clonotype was observed many times. The rearrangement links TRBV5-5 to TRBJ2-7; 7 nucleotides align to TRBD2. CDR1 and CDR2 from the germline V gene are SGHKS and YYEKEE (reference sequence). CDR3 length: 17 residues. Trimming took 0 bases from V and 2 from J; bases not matched to a gene: 11. The CDR3 loop is CASSLVLRTGGTYEQYF. CDR3 bases: TGTGCCAGCAGCTTGGTCCTGCGGACGGGGGGAACCTACGAGCAGTACTTC.

This chain links TRBV27 with TRBJ1-4; 8 positions agree with TRBD1. After removal of 3 bases from V and 8 bases from J, the junction contained 5 bases not matched to a gene. The CDR3 is 14 amino acids. From germline, CDR1 is MNHEY and CDR2 SMNVEV (reference sequence). CDR3: CASSLDRVKEKLFF. CDR3 DNA: TGTGCCAGCAGTTTGGACAGGGTAAAGGAAAAACTGTTTTTT.

This clonotype was detected only a few times. The V gene is TRBV7-2, the J gene TRBJ2-1; maybe TRBD2 (5 bases). CDR1 is SGHTA and CDR2 is FQGNSA in the germline V gene. V was clipped by 4 bases and J by 2 bases, with 6 bases between them. This CDR3 contains 13 residues. The CDR3 DNA is TGTGCCAGCAGCTCGGAGGCCTACAATGAGCAGTTCTTC. This encodes CASSSEAYNEQFF.

This clonotype was counted at least ten times. The J gene is TRBJ1-1, the V gene TRBV5-1; D unresolved. Trimming removed 0 bases from V and 2 bases from J, with 8 bases in between. There are 14 residues in the CDR3. Germline values: CDR1 SGHRS, CDR2 YFSETQ. Here the CDR3 DNA reads TGCGCCAGCAGCTTGGCCCTCGGCAACACTGAAGCTTTCTTT. Its protein product is CASSLALGNTEAFF.

CDR3 amino acids: CASSPLREDQYF. The CDR3 DNA follows: TGTGCCAGCAGCCCGTTACGGGAAGACCAGTACTTC. The gene calls are TRBV3-1 and TRBJ2-5; a possible D gene is TRBD2 (5 bases). In germline, CDR1 is LGHDT, CDR2 YNNKEL (reference sequence). Trimming stripped 4 bases from V and 10 bases from J, with 13 bases between. The CDR3 runs 12 residues.

The chain links TRBV5-1 to TRBJ1-1; 8 nucleotides align to TRBD1. The germline V gene has CDR1 SGHRS and CDR2 YFSETQ. V trimming: 3 bases; J trimming: 5 bases; junction bases outside the gene matches: 9. CDR3 size: 15 residues. The CDR3 region is CASSWIQGARTEAFF. Here the CDR3 DNA reads TGCGCCAGCAGCTGGATTCAGGGGGCGCGAACTGAAGCTTTCTTT.

V usage is TRBV20-1 and J usage is TRBJ2-7; D perhaps matches TRBD2 (6 bases). Trimming pared 2 bases from V and 1 base from J, leaving 9 bases between. The CDR3 has 13 amino acids. Per the germline V gene, CDR1 is DFQATT and CDR2 is SNEGSKA (reference sequence). CDR3 sequence: CSARSGVSYEQYF. For the CDR3, the DNA is TGCAGTGCTAGATCGGGAGTTTCCTACGAGCAGTACTTC.

The chain links TRBV20-1 to TRBJ2-3, with TRBD2 matching over 13 bases. V dropped 0 bases and J dropped 5; count of bases not matched to a gene: 5. Germline CDR1 DFQATT, CDR2 SNEGSKA (reference sequence). The CDR3 length is 16 residues. The CDR3 sequence is CSARDRTSGSRDTQYF. DNA for the CDR3: TGCAGTGCTAGAGATAGGACTAGCGGGAGCCGAGATACGCAGTATTTT.

In this sample, this clonotype turned up many times. The chain couples TRBV5-1 to TRBJ2-2; D may be TRBD1 (7 bases). This CDR3 has 17 amino acids. V was clipped by 3 bases and J by 4 bases, with 19 bases between them. Germline V gene sequence: CDR1 SGHRS, CDR2 YFSETQ. CDR3 coding DNA: TGCGCCAGCAGCTCGATCCCCGGCGGGACAGCCACCGGGGAGCTGTTTTTT. Translating gives CASSSIPGGTATGELFF.

The genes are TRBV12-3 or TRBV12-4 and TRBJ2-2; no firm D call. Trimming cost V 2 bases and J 0 bases, with 13 bases left between them. This CDR3 contains 17 residues. CDR3 sequence: CASSLKGWQTNTGELFF. The DNA of the CDR3 is TGTGCCAGCAGTTTAAAGGGTTGGCAGACGAACACCGGGGAGCTGTTTTTT.

In this sample, this clonotype turned up a few times. V gene TRBV4-2 combines with J gene TRBJ2-3, with D unresolved. CDR3 length: 16 amino acids. V was pared by 0 bases and J by 1 base, with 11 bases between. Germline loops: CDR1 LGHNA, CDR2 YNFKEQ. CDR3 sequence reads: CASSQDGTWGTDTQYF. The CDR3 region has the DNA TGTGCCAGCAGCCAAGATGGTACGTGGGGCACAGATACGCAGTATTTT.

The genes are TRBV6-1 and TRBJ2-7, with 11 bases matching TRBD1. CDR3 size: 18 residues. V lost 5 bases to trimming and J lost 3 bases; unmatched junction nucleotides: 15. Germline-derived CDR1 and CDR2 are MNHNS and SASEGT. This CDR3 is CASSPRTGGAGNVYEQYF. DNA for the CDR3: TGTGCCAGCAGTCCCCGGACAGGGGGCGCTGGGAATGTCTACGAGCAGTACTTC.

This clonotype has only a few counts. The chain uses TRBV7-6 and TRBJ2-1; 12 bases are a match to TRBD2. The germline V gene has CDR1 SGHVS and CDR2 FNYEAQ. The CDR3 contains 16 residues. With 4 bases clipped from V and 1 base from J, the junction kept 2 bases outside the gene matches. The CDR3 loop reads CASSYTSGRSYNEQFF. The CDR3 DNA follows: TGTGCCAGCAGCTACACTAGCGGGAGGTCCTACAATGAGCAGTTCTTC.